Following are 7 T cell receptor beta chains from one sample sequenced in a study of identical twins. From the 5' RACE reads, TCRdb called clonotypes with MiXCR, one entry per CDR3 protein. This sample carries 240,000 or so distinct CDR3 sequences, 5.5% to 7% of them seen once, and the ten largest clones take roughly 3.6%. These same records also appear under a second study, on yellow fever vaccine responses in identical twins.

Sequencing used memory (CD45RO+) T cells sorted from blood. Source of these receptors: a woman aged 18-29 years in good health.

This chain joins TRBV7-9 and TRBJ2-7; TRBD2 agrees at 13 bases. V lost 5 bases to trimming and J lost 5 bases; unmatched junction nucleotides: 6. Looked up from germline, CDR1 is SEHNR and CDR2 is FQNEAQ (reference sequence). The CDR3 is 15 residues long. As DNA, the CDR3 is TGTGCCAGCAGCACCGGACTAGCGGGAGTCCACGAGCAGTACTTC. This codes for CASSTGLAGVHEQYF.

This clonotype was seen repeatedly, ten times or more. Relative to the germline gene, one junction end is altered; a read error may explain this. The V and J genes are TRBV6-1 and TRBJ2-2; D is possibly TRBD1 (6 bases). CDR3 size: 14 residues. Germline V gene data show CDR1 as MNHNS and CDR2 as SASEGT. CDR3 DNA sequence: TGCGCCAGCAGTGACAGGACGAACACCGGGGAGCTGTTTTTT. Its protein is CASSDRTNTGELFF.

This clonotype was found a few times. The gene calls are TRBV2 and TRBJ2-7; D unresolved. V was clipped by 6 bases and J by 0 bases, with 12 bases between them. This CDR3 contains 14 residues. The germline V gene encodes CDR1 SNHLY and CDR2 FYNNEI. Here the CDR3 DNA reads TGTGCCAGCAGAGATAGCACCCTCTCCTACGAGCAGTACTTC. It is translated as CASRDSTLSYEQYF.

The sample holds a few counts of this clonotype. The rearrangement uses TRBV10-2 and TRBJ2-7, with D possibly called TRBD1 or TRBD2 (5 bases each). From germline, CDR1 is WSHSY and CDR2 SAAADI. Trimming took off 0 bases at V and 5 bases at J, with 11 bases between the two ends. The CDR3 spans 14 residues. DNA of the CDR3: TGCGCCAGCAGTGAGTCGCCAGGGAGCCACGAGCAGTACTTC. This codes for CASSESPGSHEQYF.

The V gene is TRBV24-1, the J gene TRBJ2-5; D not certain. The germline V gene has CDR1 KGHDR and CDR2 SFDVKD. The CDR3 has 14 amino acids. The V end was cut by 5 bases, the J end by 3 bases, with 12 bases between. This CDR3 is CATSGRAAKETQYF. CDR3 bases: TGTGCCACCAGTGGACGGGCAGCCAAAGAGACCCAGTACTTC.

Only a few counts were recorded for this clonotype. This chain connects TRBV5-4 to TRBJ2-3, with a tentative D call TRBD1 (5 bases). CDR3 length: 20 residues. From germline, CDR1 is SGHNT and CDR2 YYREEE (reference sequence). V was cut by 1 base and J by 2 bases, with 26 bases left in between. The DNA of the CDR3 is TGTGCCAGCAGCTTGTTCCGACAGCTGCTTTTGGGATCAAACACAGATACGCAGTATTTT. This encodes CASSLFRQLLLGSNTDTQYF.

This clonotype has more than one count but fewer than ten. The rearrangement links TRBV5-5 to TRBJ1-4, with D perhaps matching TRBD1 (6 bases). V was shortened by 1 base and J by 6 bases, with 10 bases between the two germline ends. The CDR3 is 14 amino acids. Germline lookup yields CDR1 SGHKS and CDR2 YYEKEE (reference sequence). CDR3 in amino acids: CASSLWGADEKLFF. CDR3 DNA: TGTGCCAGCAGCTTGTGGGGGGCGGATGAAAAACTGTTTTTT. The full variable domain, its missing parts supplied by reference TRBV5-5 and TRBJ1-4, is DAGVTQSPTHLIKTRGQQVTLRCSPISGHKSVSWYQQVLGQGPQFIFQYYEKEERGRGNFPDRFSARQFPNYSSELNVNALLLGDSALYLCASSLWGADEKLFFGSGTQLSVL.